The sample holds a few counts of the clone carrying this T cell receptor (beta chain). Germline-derived CDR1 and CDR2 are MRHNA and SNTAGT. Trimming removed 2 bases at V and 7 bases at J, with 12 bases between. The CDR3 covers 14 residues. The sample belongs to a study of T-cell memory formation after mild COVID-19. TCRdb recomputed calls from the 5' RACE reads with MiXCR, one row per CDR3 protein. Of 450,000 to 700,000 distinct CDR3 sequences listed, under 20% were seen once; the top ten hold 12%. The TCR sequence derives from an adult woman who had mild COVID-19 (a few samples of this study predate the infection). Cell type and time point are not known. The sample taken for sequencing was PBMCs or a T cell subset sorted from them (not recorded which). The chain recombines TRBV6-4 with TRBJ2-1; the D gene could be TRBD1 or TRBD2 (5 bases each). CDR3 DNA: TGTGCCAGCAGTGACGAGGGGCCGGAGAATGAGCAGTTCTTC. Translation: CASSDEGPENEQFF.